The rows below give T cell receptor beta chains drawn from one sample of a study of Ad26.COV2.S vaccination and SARS-CoV-2 variants. The table came from immunoSEQ multiplex PCR; TCRdb's copy has only in-frame clones and leaves some out. This table holds some 350,000 clones, approximately 81% found once. Sequences were derived from peripheral blood, sampled in a trial of Ad26.COV2.S vaccine versus placebo. The receptors here all came from a person between 18 and 60 years old who received the Ad26.COV2.S COVID-19 vaccine or a placebo. CDR3s include the opening cysteine and the closing phenylalanine or tryptophan. A D gene is named only where the DNA matches it firmly. Size values are once, few and many counts, or a class for expanded clones, and some rows have none.

J: TRBJ1-4; size: few; D: -; V: TRBV18; DNA: TGTGCCAGCTCACCATACAGCGATTCTACTGAAAAACTGTTTTTT; CDR3: CASSPYSDSTEKLFF
J: TRBJ2-5; size: -; D: TRBD1; V: TRBV30; DNA: TGTGCCTGGAGTGGGCAGGGGGTGAGGTCGGGAGAGACCCAGTACTTC; CDR3: CAWSGQGVRSGETQYF
J: TRBJ2-1; size: once; D: -; V: TRBV7-2; DNA: TGTGCCAGCAGCTTAAGGACAGGAGGGGGGAACAATGAGCAGTTCTTC; CDR3: CASSLRTGGGNNEQFF
J: TRBJ2-3; size: few; D: TRBD2; V: TRBV5-5; DNA: TGTGCCAGCAGCCCCACTAGCGGGAGGGTCACAGATACGCAGTATTTT; CDR3: CASSPTSGRVTDTQYF
J: TRBJ2-7; size: -; D: TRBD1; V: TRBV9; DNA: TGTGCCAGCAGCGACCCCGGGACAGGCGAGCAGTACTTC; CDR3: CASSDPGTGEQYF
J: TRBJ2-2; size: -; D: TRBD1; V: TRBV11-2; DNA: TGTGCCAGCAGCTTACGGGGGACAGGGGGCGCCTCCGGGGAGCTGTTTTTT; CDR3: CASSLRGTGGASGELFF
J: TRBJ2-7; size: -; D: -; V: TRBV28; DNA: TGTGCCAGCAGTTTATTGGGGGGCGCTTCCTACGAGCAGTACTTC; CDR3: CASSLLGGASYEQYF
J: TRBJ2-2; size: few; D: -; V: TRBV7-6; DNA: TGTGCCAGCAGCCCAGGGGTGAACACCGGGGAGCTGTTTTTT; CDR3: CASSPGVNTGELFF
J: TRBJ2-7; size: -; D: -; V: TRBV2; DNA: TGTGCCAGCAGTGAACTTGGTGGGCTAGACGTATTTGAGCAGTACTTC; CDR3: CASSELGGLDVFEQYF
J: TRBJ1-2; size: few; D: -; V: TRBV27; DNA: TGTGCCAGCAGTTTAGTGGGGGTAGCCGGCTACACCTTC; CDR3: CASSLVGVAGYTF
J: TRBJ2-1; size: -; D: -; V: TRBV6-5; DNA: TGTGCCAGCAGTTTTAGGGGCGAGCAGTTCTTC; CDR3: CASSFRGEQFF
J: TRBJ2-1; size: -; D: -; V: TRBV2; DNA: TGTGCCAGCAGTGTCTACGGACGCAGGAATGAGCAGTTCTTC; CDR3: CASSVYGRRNEQFF
J: TRBJ1-1; size: -; D: -; V: TRBV6-6; DNA: TGTGCCAGCAGTTATCGTGGGGGGACTGAAGCTTTCTTT; CDR3: CASSYRGGTEAFF
J: TRBJ2-3; size: -; D: TRBD2; V: TRBV5-1; DNA: TGCGCCAGCAGTCGGACTAGCGGTCAGAGCACAGATACGCAGTATTTT; CDR3: CASSRTSGQSTDTQYF
J: TRBJ2-7; size: -; D: TRBD1; V: TRBV7-2; DNA: TGTGCCAGCAGCACGGACAGGGGGTCTTACGAGCAGTACTTC; CDR3: CASSTDRGSYEQYF
J: TRBJ2-1; size: -; D: -; V: TRBV11-2; DNA: TGTGCCAGCAGCAACAGATACTCCGATCTCAATGAGCAGTTCTTC; CDR3: CASSNRYSDLNEQFF
J: TRBJ1-5; size: -; D: -; V: TRBV19; DNA: TGTGCCAGTAGTACCCCGCAGGACGCCGTTAGCAATCAGCCCCAGCATTTT; CDR3: CASSTPQDAVSNQPQHF
J: TRBJ2-6; size: once; D: -; V: TRBV7-6; DNA: TGTGCCAGCAGCTTAGGTCCAGGCTTTACCGCTGGGGCCAACGTCCTGACTTTC; CDR3: CASSLGPGFTAGANVLTF
J: TRBJ2-5; size: -; D: TRBD2; V: TRBV6-5; DNA: TGTGCCAGCAGTCTTAGCGGGGGAGGAAGAGAGACCCAGTACTTC; CDR3: CASSLSGGGRETQYF
J: TRBJ1-1; size: -; D: TRBD1; V: TRBV3-1/TRBV3-2; DNA: TGTGCCAGCAGCCCCCGGGACAGAAACACTGAAGCTTTCTTT; CDR3: CASSPRDRNTEAFF
J: TRBJ2-5; size: -; D: TRBD1; V: TRBV5-5; DNA: TGTGCCAGCAGGCGGTCGGGACAGGGTTTGGGTAGTGAGACCCAGTACTTC; CDR3: CASRRSGQGLGSETQYF
J: TRBJ2-1; size: -; D: -; V: TRBV19; DNA: TGTGCCAGTAGTATAGGTCCGGGATCCTACAATGAGCAGTTCTTC; CDR3: CASSIGPGSYNEQFF
J: TRBJ2-2; size: -; D: -; V: TRBV9; DNA: TGTGCCAGCAGCCCCCCCGGCGGGGAGAACACCGGGGAGCTGTTTTTT; CDR3: CASSPPGGENTGELFF
J: TRBJ2-3; size: -; D: -; V: TRBV27; DNA: TGTGCCAGCAGACCGATCGGGGGAACAGATACGCAGTATTTT; CDR3: CASRPIGGTDTQYF
J: TRBJ2-5; size: -; D: TRBD1; V: TRBV7-9; DNA: TGTGCCAGCAGCCACCGACAGGGGGTGGGACAAGAGACCCAGTACTTC; CDR3: CASSHRQGVGQETQYF
J: TRBJ2-5; size: -; D: -; V: TRBV19; DNA: TGTGCCAGTAGTATAGCAACCGCAGGAGGCCAAGAGACCCAGTACTTC; CDR3: CASSIATAGGQETQYF
J: TRBJ2-1; size: -; D: -; V: TRBV4-2; DNA: TGTGCCAGCAGCCATGAACCCTCCAATCTGGGGCTGTCCTACAATGAGCAGTTCTTC; CDR3: CASSHEPSNLGLSYNEQFF
J: TRBJ1-2; size: -; D: TRBD1; V: TRBV7-9; DNA: TGTGCCAGCAGCTCGTGGGACAGGGATGGCTACACCTTC; CDR3: CASSSWDRDGYTF
J: TRBJ2-1; size: -; D: TRBD2; V: TRBV5-1; DNA: TGCGCCAGCAGCTTGCTTAGCGGGAGTGCCTACAATGAGCAGTTCTTC; CDR3: CASSLLSGSAYNEQFF
J: TRBJ2-3; size: -; D: -; V: TRBV7-9; DNA: TGTGCCAGCAGCTTACAGGGGGGGACAGATACGCAGTATTTT; CDR3: CASSLQGGTDTQYF
J: TRBJ2-2; size: few; D: -; V: TRBV29-1; DNA: TGCAGCGTCCTCTTGAACACCGGGGAGCTGTTTTTT; CDR3: CSVLLNTGELFF
J: TRBJ1-4; size: -; D: TRBD1; V: TRBV5-1; DNA: TGCGCCAGCAGCCAGGACAGGGTTGCAGCTAATGAAAAACTGTTTTTT; CDR3: CASSQDRVAANEKLFF
J: TRBJ1-1; size: once; D: TRBD1; V: TRBV5-7; DNA: TGTGCCAGCAGCTTGGTGGACAGGGGAGTCACTGAAGCTTTCTTT; CDR3: CASSLVDRGVTEAFF
J: TRBJ2-7; size: -; D: TRBD2; V: TRBV6-2/TRBV6-3; DNA: TGTGCCAGCAGTTACGTTCTAGCGGGAGCCTACGAGCAGTACTTC; CDR3: CASSYVLAGAYEQYF
J: TRBJ1-4; size: -; D: -; V: TRBV18; DNA: TGTGCCAGCTCGACAGGACGCGAAAAACTGTTTTTT; CDR3: CASSTGREKLFF
J: TRBJ2-5; size: once; D: TRBD1; V: TRBV5-1; DNA: TGCGCCAGCACCGGACAGGGCGGAGGGACCCAGTACTTC; CDR3: CASTGQGGGTQYF
J: TRBJ2-3; size: -; D: TRBD2; V: TRBV6-2/TRBV6-3; DNA: TGTGCCAGCAGTTCCGCCGGGAGCGGGAGGGATACGCAGTATTTT; CDR3: CASSSAGSGRDTQYF
J: TRBJ2-2; size: -; D: TRBD2; V: TRBV7-8; DNA: TGTGCCAGCAGCCGGGGAGGGACTGCCACCGGGGAGCTGTTTTTT; CDR3: CASSRGGTATGELFF
J: TRBJ1-4; size: -; D: -; V: TRBV18; DNA: TGTGCCAGCTCACCAGTCAGGGCGGGTAATGAAAAACTGTTTTTT; CDR3: CASSPVRAGNEKLFF
J: TRBJ2-7; size: -; D: -; V: TRBV4-1; DNA: TGCGCCAGCAGCCAAGATTTTGGGGCTCCAACCTACGAGCAGTACTTC; CDR3: CASSQDFGAPTYEQYF
J: TRBJ2-3; size: -; D: -; V: TRBV11-2; DNA: TGTGCCAGCAGCTCCACCAGGGGCGCTAGCACAGATACGCAGTATTTT; CDR3: CASSSTRGASTDTQYF
J: TRBJ2-5; size: -; D: TRBD2; V: TRBV7-9; DNA: TGTGCCAGCAGCTTTCCAAGACTAGCGGGAGGTGAGACCCAGTACTTC; CDR3: CASSFPRLAGGETQYF
J: TRBJ2-7; size: few; D: TRBD1; V: TRBV19; DNA: TGTGCCAGTAGCCTGGACAGGGGGGCCTACGAGCAGTACTTC; CDR3: CASSLDRGAYEQYF
J: TRBJ2-4; size: -; D: -; V: TRBV5-8; DNA: TGTGCCAGCAGCTCCCAGGGTAAGGGGGCCAAAAACATTCAGTACTTC; CDR3: CASSSQGKGAKNIQYF
J: TRBJ1-5; size: -; D: -; V: TRBV9; DNA: TGTGCCAGCAGCGTAGGGGACTTGATGAATCAGCCCCAGCATTTT; CDR3: CASSVGDLMNQPQHF
J: TRBJ2-7; size: -; D: -; V: TRBV5-1; DNA: TGCGCCAGCAGCTCCGGTGGGTACGAGCAGTACTTC; CDR3: CASSSGGYEQYF
J: TRBJ2-2; size: few; D: -; V: TRBV9; DNA: TGTGCCAGCAGCCCCCAAGCCGGGGAGCTGTTTTTT; CDR3: CASSPQAGELFF
J: TRBJ2-5; size: -; D: TRBD2; V: TRBV4-3; DNA: TGCGCCAGCAGCCATGACAGGACTAGCGGGAGGGACGCCGTCGGAGAGACCCAGTACTTC; CDR3: CASSHDRTSGRDAVGETQYF
J: TRBJ2-7; size: -; D: -; V: TRBV7-9; DNA: TGTGCCAGCAGCCAACAGGGCTCCCCCTACGAGCAGTACTTC; CDR3: CASSQQGSPYEQYF
J: TRBJ1-1; size: -; D: TRBD1; V: TRBV6-2/TRBV6-3; DNA: TGTGCCAGCAGTTACTCAGGCGGGACAGTAAGGATGAACACTGAAGCTTTCTTT; CDR3: CASSYSGGTVRMNTEAFF
J: TRBJ2-5; size: -; D: -; V: TRBV5-4; DNA: TGTGCCAGCAGCTTGGATTCGGGGGCGAGGGAAGAGACCCAGTACTTC; CDR3: CASSLDSGAREETQYF
J: TRBJ2-5; size: -; D: -; V: TRBV18; DNA: TGTGCCAGCTCACCGCCGGGACGGAACCAAGAGACCCAGTACTTC; CDR3: CASSPPGRNQETQYF
J: TRBJ1-1; size: once; D: -; V: TRBV7-9; DNA: TGTGCCAGCAGCTTACCCTTGCGGGGACGCGAGAACACTGAAGCTTTCTTT; CDR3: CASSLPLRGRENTEAFF